This passage covers 2 T cell receptor beta chains from one sample sequenced in a study of shared clonotypes between healthy human individuals. Sequenced by immunoSEQ multiplex PCR; TCRdb stores in-frame clones only, minus some. The top ten clones hold less than 0.25% of a sample with 800,000 or so clones, just over 95% of them seen once. CD45RO-negative, CCR7-selected cells formed the naive CD8 fraction, which excluded terminally differentiated effector memory CD45RA+ cells. Sequenced: naive CD8+ T cells sorted from blood. These receptor sequences come from a man aged 25-40 years in good health.

The V gene is TRBV29-1, the J gene TRBJ2-7, with D perhaps being TRBD1 or TRBD2 (5 bases each). This CDR3 has 14 amino acids. The V gene's germline CDR1 is SQVTM and CDR2 ANQGSEA. Between the trimmed V and J ends, which lost 0 bases and 6 bases, there was a span of 15 bases. CDR3 loop: CSVEDQGETSEQYF. The CDR3 nucleotides are TGCAGCGTTGAAGATCAGGGAGAGACTTCCGAGCAGTACTTC.

V and J are TRBV10-3 and TRBJ2-1, with TRBD1 matching 10 bases. Germline assignment: CDR1 ENHRY and CDR2 SYGVKD. There are 15 residues in the CDR3. The ends lost 2 bases at V and 5 bases at J; junction bases unmatched: 3. The CDR3 sequence: CAISEGQGVHNEQFF. As DNA, the CDR3 is TGTGCCATCAGTGAGGGACAGGGGGTCCACAATGAGCAGTTCTTC.